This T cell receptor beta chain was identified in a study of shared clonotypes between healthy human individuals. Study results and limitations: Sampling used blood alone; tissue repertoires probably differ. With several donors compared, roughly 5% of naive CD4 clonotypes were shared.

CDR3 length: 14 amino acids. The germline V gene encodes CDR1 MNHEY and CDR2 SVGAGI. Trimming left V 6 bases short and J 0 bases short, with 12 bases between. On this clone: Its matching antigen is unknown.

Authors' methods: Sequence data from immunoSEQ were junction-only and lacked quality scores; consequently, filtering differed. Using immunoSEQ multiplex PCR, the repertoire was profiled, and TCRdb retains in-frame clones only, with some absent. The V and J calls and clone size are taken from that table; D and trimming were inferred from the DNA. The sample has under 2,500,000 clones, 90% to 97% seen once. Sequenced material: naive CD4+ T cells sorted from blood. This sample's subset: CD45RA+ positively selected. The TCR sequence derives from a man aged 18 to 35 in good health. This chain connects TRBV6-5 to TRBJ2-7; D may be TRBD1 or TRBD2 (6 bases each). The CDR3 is CASRRGTTSYEQYF. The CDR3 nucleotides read TGTGCCAGCAGACGCGGGACAACCTCCTACGAGCAGTACTTC.